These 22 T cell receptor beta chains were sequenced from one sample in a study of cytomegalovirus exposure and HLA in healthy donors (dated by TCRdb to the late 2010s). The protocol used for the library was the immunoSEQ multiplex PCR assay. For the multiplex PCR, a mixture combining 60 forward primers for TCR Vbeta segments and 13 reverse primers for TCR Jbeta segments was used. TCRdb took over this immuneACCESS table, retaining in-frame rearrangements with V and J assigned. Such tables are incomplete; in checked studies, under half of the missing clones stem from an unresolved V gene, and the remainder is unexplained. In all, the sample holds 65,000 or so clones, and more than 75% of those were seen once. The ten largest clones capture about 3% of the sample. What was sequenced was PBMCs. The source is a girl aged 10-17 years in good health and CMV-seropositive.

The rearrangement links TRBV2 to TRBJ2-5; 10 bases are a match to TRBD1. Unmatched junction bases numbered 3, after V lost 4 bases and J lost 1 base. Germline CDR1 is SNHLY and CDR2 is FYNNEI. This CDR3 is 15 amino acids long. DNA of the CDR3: TGTGCCAGCAGTGGGGGACAGGGGCGCCAAGAGACCCAGTACTTC. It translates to CASSGGQGRQETQYF.

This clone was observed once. CDR3 DNA sequence: TGTGCCAGCAGTTATAGGACAGGCCCTCAGAACACTGAAGCTTTCTTT. Translation gives CASSYRTGPQNTEAFF. This chain uses TRBV6-6 with TRBJ1-1, with 7 bases fitting TRBD1. V trimming: 3 bases; J trimming: 1 base; junction bases outside the gene matches: 8. Germline V gene data show CDR1 as MNHNY and CDR2 as SVGAGI (reference sequence). The CDR3 consists of 16 residues.

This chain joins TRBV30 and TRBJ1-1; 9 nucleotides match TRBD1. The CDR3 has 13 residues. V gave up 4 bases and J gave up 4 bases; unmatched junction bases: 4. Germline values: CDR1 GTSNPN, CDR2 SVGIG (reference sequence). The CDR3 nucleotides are TGTGCCTGGATCGTGACAGGGGGCACTGAAGCTTTCTTT. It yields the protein CAWIVTGGTEAFF.

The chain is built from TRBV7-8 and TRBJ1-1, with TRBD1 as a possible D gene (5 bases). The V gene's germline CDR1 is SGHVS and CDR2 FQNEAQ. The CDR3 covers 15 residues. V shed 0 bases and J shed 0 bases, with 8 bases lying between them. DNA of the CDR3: TGTGCCAGCAGCTTAGCCAGACAGATGAACACTGAAGCTTTCTTT. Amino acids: CASSLARQMNTEAFF.

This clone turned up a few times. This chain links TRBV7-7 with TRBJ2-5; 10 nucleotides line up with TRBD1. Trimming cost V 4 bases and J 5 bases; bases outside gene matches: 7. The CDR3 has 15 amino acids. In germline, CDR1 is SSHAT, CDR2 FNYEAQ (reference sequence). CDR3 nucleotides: TGTGCCAGCAGCTACGGACAGGGGGTTTGGGAGACCCAGTACTTC. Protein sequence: CASSYGQGVWETQYF.

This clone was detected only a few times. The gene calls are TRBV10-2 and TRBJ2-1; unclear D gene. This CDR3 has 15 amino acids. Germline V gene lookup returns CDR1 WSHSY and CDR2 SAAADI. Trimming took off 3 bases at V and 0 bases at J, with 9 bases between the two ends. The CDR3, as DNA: TGCGCCAGCAGTGACCCCGCTAGCTCCTACAATGAGCAGTTCTTC. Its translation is CASSDPASSYNEQFF.

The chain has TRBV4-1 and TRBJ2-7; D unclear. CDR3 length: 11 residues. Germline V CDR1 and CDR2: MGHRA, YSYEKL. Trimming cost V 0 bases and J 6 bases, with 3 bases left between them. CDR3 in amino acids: CASSQESEQYF. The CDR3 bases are TGCGCCAGCAGCCAAGAGAGCGAGCAGTACTTC.

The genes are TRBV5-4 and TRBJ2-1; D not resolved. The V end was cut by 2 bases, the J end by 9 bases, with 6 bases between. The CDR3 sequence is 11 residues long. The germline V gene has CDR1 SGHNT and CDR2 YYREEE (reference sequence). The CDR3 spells CASSLMSEQFF. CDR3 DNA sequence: TGTGCCAGCAGCTTAATGAGTGAGCAGTTCTTC.

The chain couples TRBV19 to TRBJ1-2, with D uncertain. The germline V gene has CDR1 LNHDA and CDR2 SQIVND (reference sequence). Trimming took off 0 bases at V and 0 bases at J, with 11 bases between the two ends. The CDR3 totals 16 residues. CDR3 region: CASSIDLATPNYGYTF. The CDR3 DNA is TGTGCCAGTAGTATAGATCTGGCCACACCTAACTATGGCTACACCTTC.

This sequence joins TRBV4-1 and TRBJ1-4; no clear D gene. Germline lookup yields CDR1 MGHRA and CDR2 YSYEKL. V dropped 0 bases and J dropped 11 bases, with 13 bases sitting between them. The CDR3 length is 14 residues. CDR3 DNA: TGCGCCAGCAGCCAAGATTCACTGGTGCTCAAACTGTTTTTT. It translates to CASSQDSLVLKLFF.

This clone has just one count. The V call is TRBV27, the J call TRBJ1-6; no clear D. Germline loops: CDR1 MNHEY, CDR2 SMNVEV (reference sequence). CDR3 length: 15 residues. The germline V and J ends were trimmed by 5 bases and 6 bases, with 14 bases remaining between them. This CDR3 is CASSETYSPNSPLHF. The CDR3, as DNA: TGTGCCAGCAGTGAAACGTACTCCCCTAATTCACCCCTCCACTTT.

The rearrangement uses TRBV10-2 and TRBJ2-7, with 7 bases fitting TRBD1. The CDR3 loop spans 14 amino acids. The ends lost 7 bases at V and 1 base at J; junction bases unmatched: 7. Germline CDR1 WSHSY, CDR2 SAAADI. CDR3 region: CASMTGTASYEQYF. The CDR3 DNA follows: TGCGCCAGCATGACCGGGACAGCATCCTACGAGCAGTACTTC.

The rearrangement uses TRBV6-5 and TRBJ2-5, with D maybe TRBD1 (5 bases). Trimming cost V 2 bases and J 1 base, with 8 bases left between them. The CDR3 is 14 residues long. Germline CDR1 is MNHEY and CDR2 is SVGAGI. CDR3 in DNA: TGTGCCAGCAGTTACGTTGACAGCCAAGAGACCCAGTACTTC. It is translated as CASSYVDSQETQYF.

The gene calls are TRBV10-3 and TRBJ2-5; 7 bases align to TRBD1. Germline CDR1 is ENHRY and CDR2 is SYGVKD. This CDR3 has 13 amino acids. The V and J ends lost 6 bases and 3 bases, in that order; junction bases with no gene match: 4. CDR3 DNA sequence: TGTGCCATCAGACAGGGGTCTGAAGAGACCCAGTACTTC. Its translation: CAIRQGSEETQYF.

The CDR3 DNA reads TGCGCCAGCAGCTTGGACAGGGGCAATCAGCCCCAGCATTTT. Protein sequence: CASSLDRGNQPQHF. The chain is built from TRBV5-1 and TRBJ1-5; tentative D call: TRBD1 (6 bases). V gave up 0 bases and J gave up 2 bases, with 6 bases separating them. Germline V CDR1 and CDR2: SGHRS, YFSETQ. The CDR3 has 14 residues.

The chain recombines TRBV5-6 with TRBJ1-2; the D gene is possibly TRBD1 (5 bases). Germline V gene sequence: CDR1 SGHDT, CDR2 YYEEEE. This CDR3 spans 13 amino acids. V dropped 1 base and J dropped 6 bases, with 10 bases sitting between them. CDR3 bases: TGTGCCAGCAGCTTGTACAGGCCAAATGGCTACACCTTC. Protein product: CASSLYRPNGYTF.

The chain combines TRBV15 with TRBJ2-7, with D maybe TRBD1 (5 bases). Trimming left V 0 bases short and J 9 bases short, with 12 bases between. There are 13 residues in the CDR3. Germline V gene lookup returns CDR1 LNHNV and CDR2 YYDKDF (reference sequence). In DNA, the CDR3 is TGTGCCACCAGCAGAGATCAGGGTTCCCCGCAGTACTTC. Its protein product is CATSRDQGSPQYF.

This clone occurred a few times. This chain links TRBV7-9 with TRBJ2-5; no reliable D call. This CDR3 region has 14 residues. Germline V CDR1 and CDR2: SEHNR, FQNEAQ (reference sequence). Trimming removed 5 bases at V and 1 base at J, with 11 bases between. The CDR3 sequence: CASSVGLFQETQYF. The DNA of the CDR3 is TGTGCCAGCAGCGTGGGCCTTTTCCAAGAGACCCAGTACTTC.

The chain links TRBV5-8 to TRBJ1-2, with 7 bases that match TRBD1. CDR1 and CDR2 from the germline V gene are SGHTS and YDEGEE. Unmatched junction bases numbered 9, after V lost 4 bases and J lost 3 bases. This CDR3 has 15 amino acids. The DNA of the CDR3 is TGTGCCAGCAGCCACATACAGGGGTCTCACTATGGCTACACCTTC. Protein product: CASSHIQGSHYGYTF.

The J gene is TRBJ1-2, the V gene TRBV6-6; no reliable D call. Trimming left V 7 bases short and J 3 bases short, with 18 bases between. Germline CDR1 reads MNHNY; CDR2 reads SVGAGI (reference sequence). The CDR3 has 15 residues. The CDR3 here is CASTSVEVRDYGYTF. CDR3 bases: TGTGCCAGCACCTCGGTAGAAGTTCGGGACTATGGCTACACCTTC.

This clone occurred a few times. The CDR3 region is CSVDGGTSFGYTF. CDR3 DNA: TGCAGCGTGGACGGGGGGACTTCCTTCGGCTACACCTTC. J is TRBJ1-2 and V is TRBV29-1; maybe TRBD1 (5 bases). The CDR3 has 13 residues. The germline gives CDR1 SQVTM, CDR2 ANQGSEA. V lost 6 bases, J lost 8 bases, and 19 bases lay in between.

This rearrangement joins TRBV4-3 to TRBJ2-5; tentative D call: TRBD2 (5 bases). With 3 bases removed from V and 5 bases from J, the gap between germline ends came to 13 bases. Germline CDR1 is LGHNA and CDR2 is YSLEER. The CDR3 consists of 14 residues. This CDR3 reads CASSQTSGIETQYF. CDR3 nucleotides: TGCGCCAGCAGCCAGACCTCCGGGATCGAGACCCAGTACTTC.